The next 31 T cell receptor beta chains were all read from a single sample in a study of T cell changes during pregnancy in multiple sclerosis. Generated by immunoSEQ multiplex PCR, the TCRdb table keeps only in-frame clones and is missing some. The sample lists fewer than 45,000 clones, around 90% seen once, with about 9% in the top ten. The sample here was CD8+ T cells from peripheral blood mononuclear cells, taken in the first trimester of pregnancy. The receptor set was obtained from a female donor with multiple sclerosis, enrolled in a pregnancy study.

V gene TRBV9 combines with J gene TRBJ1-1; D is possibly TRBD1 (5 bases). Germline V gene lookup returns CDR1 SGDLS and CDR2 YYNGEE. The V end was cut by 0 bases, the J end by 0 bases, with 9 bases between. The CDR3 totals 15 residues. The CDR3 reads CASSVAGGMNTEAFF. CDR3 sequence (DNA): TGTGCCAGCAGCGTAGCTGGGGGGATGAACACTGAAGCTTTCTTT.

The genes are TRBV20-1 and TRBJ2-1; possible D gene TRBD2, 5 bases. This CDR3 spans 10 amino acids. The V gene's germline CDR1 is DFQATT and CDR2 SNEGSKA (reference sequence). The germline V and J ends were trimmed by 6 bases and 9 bases, with 9 bases remaining between them. The CDR3 DNA reads as TGCAGTGCGGCGGGCCCTGAGCAGTTCTTC. Translated, it gives CSAAGPEQFF.

This chain links TRBV5-1 with TRBJ1-1, with 8 positions matching TRBD1. The CDR3 contains 14 residues. The V gene's germline CDR1 is SGHRS and CDR2 YFSETQ. V lost 3 bases and J lost 1; bases outside the gene matches: 2. CDR3 nucleotides: TGCGCCAGCAGCTACAGGGGGACGAACACTGAAGCTTTCTTT. Translating gives CASSYRGTNTEAFF.

This clone came up a few times. The chain is built from TRBV15 and TRBJ1-4, with a possible D match to TRBD1 (5 bases). The length of the CDR3 is 14 residues. Deletions cut 5 bases from V and 8 bases from J, with 15 bases between. Germline V gene data show CDR1 as LNHNV and CDR2 as YYDKDF (reference sequence). In DNA form, the CDR3 reads TGTGCCACCAGCGTAGGGACTGTTCGCGAAAAACTGTTTTTT. This sequence encodes CATSVGTVREKLFF.

The chain links TRBV19 to TRBJ1-2; D is possibly TRBD1 (5 bases). V was pared by 7 bases and J by 2 bases, with 11 bases between. CDR3 length equals 13 residues. The V gene's germline CDR1 is LNHDA and CDR2 SQIVND (reference sequence). The CDR3 bases are TGTGCCAGTACCCCGGACAAGAACTATGGCTACACCTTC. This translates into CASTPDKNYGYTF.

V usage is TRBV9 and J usage is TRBJ2-1; a weak D match, TRBD2 (6 bases). From germline, CDR1 is SGDLS and CDR2 YYNGEE. The CDR3 has 16 amino acids. Deletions cut 4 bases from V and 9 bases from J, with 23 bases between. CDR3: CASSPESDFREFEQFF. In nucleotides, the CDR3 is TGTGCCAGCAGCCCAGAGTCGGACTTTCGGGAGTTTGAGCAGTTCTTC.

The rearrangement links TRBV19 to TRBJ2-7; tentative D call: TRBD1 (5 bases). V shed 5 bases and J shed 0 bases, with 8 bases lying between them. CDR1 and CDR2 (germline): LNHDA, SQIVND (reference sequence). The CDR3 is made up of 13 amino acids. The CDR3 reads CASSPGLSYEQYF. The CDR3 region has the DNA TGTGCCAGTAGTCCAGGGCTCTCCTACGAGCAGTACTTC.

This chain uses TRBV9 with TRBJ2-1; the D is unclear. The CDR3 runs to 15 residues. In germline, CDR1 is SGDLS, CDR2 YYNGEE. Trimming took off 0 bases at V and 5 bases at J, with 12 bases between the two ends. In DNA, the CDR3 is TGTGCCAGCAGCGTAGCGAGGATAGGAAACAATGAGCAGTTCTTC. Translated: CASSVARIGNNEQFF.

This clone was recorded once. The chain joins TRBV19 to TRBJ1-2; D remains ambiguous. This CDR3 contains 15 residues. Per the germline V gene, CDR1 is LNHDA and CDR2 is SQIVND (reference sequence). V lost 4 bases, J lost 2 bases, and 14 bases lay in between. DNA of the CDR3: TGTGCCAGTAGTACAACCGAGCGTCCCAACTATGGCTACACCTTC. Translation gives CASSTTERPNYGYTF.

This chain joins TRBV7-2 and TRBJ2-1; no clear D. This CDR3 is built from 11 residues. Deletions cut 2 bases from V and 9 bases from J, with 5 bases between. The germline gives CDR1 SGHTA, CDR2 FQGNSA. Here the CDR3 DNA reads TGTGCCAGCAGCTTATACGGTGAGCAGTTCTTC. Translation gives CASSLYGEQFF.

This rearrangement joins TRBV4-1 to TRBJ2-3; D gene ambiguous. Trimming stripped 0 bases from V and 2 bases from J, with 9 bases between. The length of the CDR3 is 15 residues. Germline V gene data show CDR1 as MGHRA and CDR2 as YSYEKL. CDR3 in amino acids: CASSQDRRPTDTQYF. CDR3 DNA: TGCGCCAGCAGCCAAGACCGCAGGCCCACAGATACGCAGTATTTT.

CDR3 nucleotide sequence: TGCAGCGTTGTTTGGCCCGACAGGCGCAGCACAGATACGCAGTATTTT. This translates into CSVVWPDRRSTDTQYF. This chain uses TRBV29-1 with TRBJ2-3; possibly TRBD1 for D (6 bases). The CDR3 runs 16 residues. V dropped 4 bases and J dropped 0 bases, with 17 bases sitting between them. Germline CDR1 SQVTM, CDR2 ANQGSEA.

The chain couples TRBV9 to TRBJ1-1; D remains unclear. There are 14 residues in the CDR3. Trimming took off 1 base at V and 2 bases at J, with 9 bases between the two ends. The germline gives CDR1 SGDLS, CDR2 YYNGEE. CDR3 DNA sequence: TGTGCCAGCAGCGTATTTTCGGGAAACACTGAAGCTTTCTTT. This gives the protein CASSVFSGNTEAFF.

Only a few counts were recorded for this clone. The chain uses TRBV6-6 and TRBJ2-7, with D perhaps TRBD1 (6 bases). V gave up 2 bases and J gave up 5 bases, with 13 bases separating them. The CDR3 is 14 amino acids. Germline V gives CDR1 MNHNY, CDR2 SVGAGI (reference sequence). The CDR3 spells CASSYGGYTHEQYF. The CDR3 DNA sequence: TGTGCCAGCAGTTACGGGGGCTACACCCACGAGCAGTACTTC.

V usage is TRBV7-6 and J usage is TRBJ1-1, with TRBD1 as a possible D gene (5 bases). Looked up from germline, CDR1 is SGHVS and CDR2 is FNYEAQ. The CDR3 is made up of 14 amino acids. Trimming stripped 2 bases from V and 4 bases from J, with 11 bases between. The CDR3 sequence: CASSLRTGSTEAFF. The CDR3 DNA follows: TGTGCCAGCAGCTTACGAACAGGATCCACTGAAGCTTTCTTT.

The V and J genes are TRBV7-9 and TRBJ2-2; no clear D gene. V was clipped by 5 bases and J by 6 bases, with 7 bases between them. The CDR3 runs 12 residues. Germline CDR1 SEHNR, CDR2 FQNEAQ (reference sequence). The DNA of the CDR3 is TGTGCCAGCAGCCCGGTTTCCGGGGAGCTGTTTTTT. This gives the protein CASSPVSGELFF.

In nucleotides, the CDR3 is TGCGCCAGCAGCTTCTCAATAGCGGGAGGGCCTCCAAGTGAGCAGTTCTTC. This sequence encodes CASSFSIAGGPPSEQFF. This chain links TRBV5-1 with TRBJ2-1, with 11 bases matching TRBD2. The CDR3 is made up of 17 amino acids. Germline V gene lookup returns CDR1 SGHRS and CDR2 YFSETQ. The V segment lost 2 bases and the J segment 9 bases; nucleotides outside the gene matches: 13.

This clone was observed a handful of times. The chain employs TRBV13 and TRBJ1-6; D is possibly TRBD1 (6 bases). This CDR3 region has 15 residues. Trimming removed 8 bases at V and 7 bases at J, with 18 bases between. CDR1 PRHDT and CDR2 FYEKMQ come from the germline V gene (reference sequence). The CDR3 coding sequence is TGTGCCAGCGTACAGGGTCCTCTCTCAAATTCACCCCTCCACTTT. Translated: CASVQGPLSNSPLHF.

V and J are TRBV27 and TRBJ2-7, with TRBD1 identical over 11 bases. V was clipped by 4 bases and J by 3 bases; unmatched bases: 2. The length of the CDR3 is 14 residues. Germline V gene data show CDR1 as MNHEY and CDR2 as SMNVEV (reference sequence). CDR3 bases: TGTGCCAGCAGTTATGGGACAGGGGGCTACGAGCAGTACTTC. Translated: CASSYGTGGYEQYF.

V and J are TRBV6-1 and TRBJ2-4; D is possibly TRBD1 (6 bases). The CDR3 sequence is 16 residues long. V lost 0 bases, J lost 9 bases, and 18 bases lay in between. Germline V lookup: CDR1 MNHNS, CDR2 SASEGT. CDR3 sequence (DNA): TGTGCCAGCAGTGAAGCGCTTCTTGTACAGGGCGGCATTCAGTACTTC. Translated, it gives CASSEALLVQGGIQYF.

This clone was seen once. CDR3 sequence reads: CASSVAGGVYNEQFF. The CDR3, as DNA: TGTGCCAGCAGCGTGGCGGGGGGGGTCTACAATGAGCAGTTCTTC. The gene calls are TRBV9 and TRBJ2-1, with 9 nucleotides matching TRBD2. This CDR3 is 15 amino acids long. Unmatched junction bases numbered 3, after V lost 2 bases and J lost 3 bases. CDR1 is SGDLS and CDR2 is YYNGEE in the germline V gene.

V usage is TRBV19 and J usage is TRBJ1-1; 8 bases are a match to TRBD1. This CDR3 spans 17 amino acids. Per the germline V gene, CDR1 is LNHDA and CDR2 is SQIVND (reference sequence). J lost 1 base, V lost 8 bases, and 15 bases had no gene match. The CDR3 nucleotides are TGTGCCAGTGGTAAGGAGTGGACAGGGCTCAGGAACACTGAAGCTTTCTTT. Amino acids: CASGKEWTGLRNTEAFF. Supplemented by reference TRBV19 and TRBJ1-1, the full variable domain reads DGGITQSPKYLFRKEGQNVTLSCEQNLNHDAMYWYRQDPGQGLRLIYYSQIVNDFQKGDIAEGYSVSREKKESFPLTVTSAQKNPTAFYLCASGKEWTGLRNTEAFFGQGTRLTVV.

CDR3 loop: CASSIWDRTHTEAFF. The CDR3 region has the DNA TGTGCCAGTAGTATATGGGACAGGACACACACTGAAGCTTTCTTT. The rearrangement uses TRBV19 and TRBJ1-1, with TRBD1 matching over 8 bases. The CDR3 is 15 residues long. J was trimmed by 3 bases and V by 2 bases; bases with no gene match: 5. The germline V gene encodes CDR1 LNHDA and CDR2 SQIVND (reference sequence).

This clone was counted a single time. The V gene is TRBV7-6, the J gene TRBJ2-7; weak D call: TRBD2 (5 bases). The V and J ends lost 3 bases and 2 bases respectively, with 11 bases between them. This CDR3 is built from 14 residues. Germline values: CDR1 SGHVS, CDR2 FNYEAQ. The CDR3, as DNA: TGTGCCAGCAGCTTGGGAGAGTTAACCTACGAGCAGTACTTC. It yields the protein CASSLGELTYEQYF.

The chain uses TRBV28 and TRBJ2-3; 7 bases match TRBD1. The germline V gene encodes CDR1 MDHEN and CDR2 SYDVKM. The CDR3 is 14 amino acids. Trimming took 5 bases from V and 5 from J; bases not matched to a gene: 7. For the CDR3, the DNA is TGTGCCAGCAGTATGACAGGGCTAGGAGATACGCAGTATTTT. Encoded protein: CASSMTGLGDTQYF.

This clone is judged medium-sized. This chain uses TRBV27 with TRBJ2-7, with D unresolved. V lost 3 bases and J 0 bases, leaving 9 bases between the germline ends. Germline V gene data show CDR1 as MNHEY and CDR2 as SMNVEV (reference sequence). This CDR3 is built from 14 residues. The CDR3 protein is CASSLNSFSYEQYF. CDR3 DNA: TGTGCCAGCAGTTTGAACTCTTTCTCCTACGAGCAGTACTTC.

The rearrangement links TRBV10-3 to TRBJ2-7, with TRBD1 matching 7 bases. Per germline, CDR1 ENHRY and CDR2 SYGVKD. This CDR3 has 13 residues. J gave up 0 bases and V 9 bases, and 5 bases lay outside the gene matches. The CDR3 protein is CAIGTEISYEQYF. The CDR3 DNA reads as TGTGCCATAGGGACAGAGATCTCCTACGAGCAGTACTTC.

The J gene is TRBJ2-7, the V gene TRBV7-9; D gene uncertain. V lost 4 bases and J 6 bases, leaving 10 bases between the germline ends. CDR3 length: 12 amino acids. The germline V gene has CDR1 SEHNR and CDR2 FQNEAQ (reference sequence). The CDR3 DNA reads as TGTGCCAGCAGCTCCCCTGAGAGCGAGCAGTACTTC. The encoded protein is CASSSPESEQYF.

This clone turned up a few times. This chain uses TRBV9 with TRBJ1-4; D gene uncertain. Trimming took off 7 bases at V and 8 bases at J, with 18 bases between the two ends. Per germline, CDR1 SGDLS and CDR2 YYNGEE. CDR3 size: 14 residues. The CDR3: CASGHSLQREKLFF. The CDR3 DNA reads TGTGCCAGCGGCCACAGTCTTCAGAGAGAAAAACTGTTTTTT.

This sequence joins TRBV27 and TRBJ2-7, with 9 bases lining up with TRBD2. CDR1 and CDR2 (germline): MNHEY, SMNVEV (reference sequence). The CDR3 consists of 15 residues. Trimming cost V 3 bases and J 3 bases; bases outside gene matches: 6. The DNA of the CDR3 is TGTGCCAGCAGTTTTGGTACTAGCGGGTTCTACGAGCAGTACTTC. Amino acid sequence: CASSFGTSGFYEQYF.

V usage is TRBV4-3 and J usage is TRBJ2-7; TRBD1 matches at 8 bases. The V gene end was trimmed by 1 base and the J gene end by 2 bases; junction bases not matched to a gene: 10. There are 17 residues in the CDR3. CDR1 LGHNA and CDR2 YSLEER come from the germline V gene. DNA of the CDR3: TGCGCCAGCAGCCAAGGAATTGCCGGGACAGGCACCTACGAGCAGTACTTC. Amino acid sequence: CASSQGIAGTGTYEQYF.